This T cell receptor beta chain was captured by sequencing in a study of blood T cell repertoires in COVID-19. Original processing methods: Estimation of nucleated cell counts was performed using reference gene primer amplification. The assay was immunoSEQ multiplex PCR, and TCRdb's table has in-frame clones only and misses some. The V and J calls and clone size are taken from that table; D and trimming were inferred from the DNA. This table has more than 110,000 clones, approximately 88% appearing once. The ends were cut back, 1 base at V and 4 bases at J, with 11 bases in the middle. The CDR3 extends over 15 amino acids. Per germline, CDR1 SGHTA and CDR2 FQGNSA. Those enrolled, adults aged roughly 18 to 100 years, came from under 25 US areas. Self-reported history from a screening survey and questionnaire set each donor's cohort.

Material for sequencing was PBMCs or T cells enriched from blood (not recorded which). This rearrangement joins TRBV7-2 to TRBJ2-1; D gene unclear. The receptor was derived from a middle-aged man with acute COVID-19. The CDR3 spells CASSLDLRRYNEQFF. DNA for the CDR3: TGTGCCAGCAGCTTAGACCTCCGGAGATACAATGAGCAGTTCTTC.